These 5 T cell receptor beta chains were all obtained from the same sample, sequenced in a study of shared clonotypes between healthy human individuals. Sequencing used immunoSEQ multiplex PCR; TCRdb keeps in-frame clones, though not all of them. Altogether some 2.1 million clones are present, approximately 92% being singletons, with the ten largest covering less than 2%. As defined, naive CD8 cells were CD45RO-negative and positively selected for CCR7, with terminally differentiated effector memory CD45RA+ cells excluded. The material sequenced was naive CD8+ T cells from PBMCs. These TCRs come from a man between 18 and 35 years old in good health. Some clones in this sample may be carry-over from other donors' samples.

With respect to this clone: The sample carries other DNA sequences with the same CDR3. The chain joins TRBV4-2 to TRBJ2-1; possible D gene TRBD2, 6 bases. In germline, CDR1 is LGHNA, CDR2 YNFKEQ. The CDR3 runs 16 residues. Trimming removed 1 base from V and 3 bases from J, with 13 bases in between. The CDR3 loop reads CASSQVPGVGYNEQFF. In DNA form, the CDR3 reads TGTGCCAGCAGCCAAGTTCCGGGAGTTGGCTACAATGAGCAGTTCTTC.

The CDR3 region is CASSLAGGLVGGYTF. In DNA form, the CDR3 reads TGTGCCAGCAGCTTGGCGGGCGGGCTGGTTGGTGGCTACACCTTC. The rearrangement uses TRBV5-6 and TRBJ1-2; D ambiguous. Per the germline V gene, CDR1 is SGHDT and CDR2 is YYEEEE. Trimming took 0 bases from V and 7 from J, leaving 16 bases between them. CDR3 length: 15 residues.

The chain joins TRBV7-9 to TRBJ1-3, with D tentatively TRBD1 (6 bases). The length of the CDR3 is 17 residues. Germline V lookup: CDR1 SEHNR, CDR2 FQNEAQ (reference sequence). The germline V and J ends were trimmed by 5 bases and 5 bases, with 22 bases remaining between them. CDR3 region: CASSGILRGGIRNTIYF. CDR3 nucleotide sequence: TGTGCCAGCAGCGGCATCCTAAGGGGGGGTATCCGAAACACCATATATTTT. Based on the CDR3 plus reference TRBV7-9 and TRBJ1-3, the full variable domain is DTGVSQNPRHKITKRGQNVTFRCDPISEHNRLYWYRQTLGQGPEFLTYFQNEAQLEKSRLLSDRFSAERPKGSFSTLEIQRTEQGDSAMYLCASSGILRGGIRNTIYFGEGSWLTVV.

This clone was observed once. The chain combines TRBV6-5 with TRBJ1-2; 7 bases map to TRBD1. Germline CDR1 is MNHEY and CDR2 is SVGAGI. Germline trimming cut 0 bases from V and 3 bases from J; bases unmatched to any gene: 4. There are 15 residues in the CDR3. The CDR3 is CASSYSEGAHYGYTF. The CDR3 nucleotides are TGTGCCAGCAGTTACTCAGAGGGGGCGCACTATGGCTACACCTTC.

This chain joins TRBV9 and TRBJ2-1, with a possible D match to TRBD1 (6 bases). Germline V gene lookup returns CDR1 SGDLS and CDR2 YYNGEE. Trimming cost V 0 bases and J 10 bases, with 11 bases left between them. The CDR3 runs 13 residues. The CDR3 DNA reads as TGTGCCAGCAGCGTAGTATCAAGGGGGGAGCAGTTCTTC. Translating it yields CASSVVSRGEQFF.